This T cell receptor beta chain originates from a study of tumor and adjacent non-tumor tissue in lung cancer. This sample's RNA came from whole unsorted tissue. This non-tumor lung sample came from over 3 cm beyond the tumor edge. This CDR3 is 15 amino acids long. The germline V gene encodes CDR1 SGHAT and CDR2 FQNNGV. The library came from three nested PCR rounds adapted from ARM-PCR protocols. MiXCR, run by TCRdb on the multiplex PCR reads, gives a single entry per CDR3 protein. This table holds some 100,000 distinct CDR3 sequences, around three fifths found once. In regard to this clonotype: A read error may account for a junction end that differs from germline.

The sample consisted of distant non-tumor lung tissue. The TCR sequence derives from a man aged 30 to 45 with non-small cell lung cancer. This sequence joins TRBV11-2 and TRBJ2-1; 7 positions match TRBD2. The CDR3, as DNA: TGTGCTAGCAGCATTAGACTAGCCCCCGCCAATGAGCAGCTCTTC. Translated: CASSIRLAPANEQLF.